This T cell receptor beta chain was profiled in a study of cytomegalovirus exposure and HLA in healthy donors. Study at large: Unique TCRs numbering roughly 85 million, obtained from HLA-typed donors, made up an early data release. Findings of the study overall: The study labeled 180 or so TCR beta chains cytomegalovirus-associated. Associated with HLA alleles at 0.05 false discovery rate in a later analysis were over 15,000 TCR beta sequences. Later examination showed HLA-associated TCR beta chains had greater clonal expansion than equally common others.

Comments on this clone: Antigen unknown.

PCR used 60 Vbeta primers and 13 Jbeta primers. Sequencing was performed with immunoSEQ multiplex PCR; in TCRdb, only in-frame clones are kept and a portion is missing. The data show 65,000 to 90,000 clones, 60% to 75% seen once. CDR1 is KGHSH and CDR2 is LQKENI in the germline V gene. The V end lost 6 bases, the J end lost 0 bases, and 9 bases lay between the germline ends. CDR3 size: 14 residues. The clonotype comes from a man in his sixties or seventies in good health and CMV-seronegative. The gene calls are TRBV18 and TRBJ1-5; no clear D. The sample taken for sequencing was PBMCs. CDR3 coding DNA: TGTGCCAGCTCCCGGGATTATAGCAATCAGCCCCAGCATTTT. It codes for CASSRDYSNQPQHF. The whole variable domain, filled in from reference TRBV18 and TRBJ1-5, reads NAGVMQNPRHLVRRRGQEARLRCSPMKGHSHVYWYRQLPEEGLKFMVYLQKENIIDESGMPKERFSAEFPKEGPSILRIQQVVRGDSAAYFCASSRDYSNQPQHFGDGTRLSIL.